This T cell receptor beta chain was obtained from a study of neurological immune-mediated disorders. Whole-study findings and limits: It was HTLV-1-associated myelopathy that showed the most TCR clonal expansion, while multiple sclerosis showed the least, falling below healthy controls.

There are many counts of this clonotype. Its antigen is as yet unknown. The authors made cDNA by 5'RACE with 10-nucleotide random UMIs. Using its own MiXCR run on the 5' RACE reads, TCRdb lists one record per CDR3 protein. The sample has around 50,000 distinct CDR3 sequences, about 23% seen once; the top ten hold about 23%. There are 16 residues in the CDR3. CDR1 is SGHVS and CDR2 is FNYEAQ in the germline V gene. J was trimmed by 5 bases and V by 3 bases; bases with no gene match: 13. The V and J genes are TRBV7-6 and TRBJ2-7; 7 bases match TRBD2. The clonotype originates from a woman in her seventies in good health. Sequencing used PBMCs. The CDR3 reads CASSLGLGLAENEQYF. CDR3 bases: TGTGCCAGCAGCTTGGGTTTGGGGCTAGCGGAAAACGAGCAGTACTTC.